A selection of T cell receptor beta chains follows, all from one sample in a study of blood T cell repertoires in COVID-19. TCRdb's copy holds only in-frame clones and misses some; the assay was immunoSEQ multiplex PCR. Seen here are some 180,000 clones, 75% to 90% observed once, and the top ten hold around 8%. The sample comprised peripheral blood. These receptors all stem from a woman aged 60-75 years with acute or convalescent COVID-19. CDR3s include the opening cysteine and the closing phenylalanine or tryptophan. A D gene is named only where the DNA matches it firmly. Size tells how often a clone was seen (once, few, many) or the class of an expanded clone, and some rows leave it out.

v_gene	d_gene	j_gene	abundance	CDR3nt	CDR3aa
TRBV7-2	TRBD1	TRBJ1-5	once	TGTGCCAGCAGCTTACGGACAGGGAACAATCAGCCCCAGCATTTT	CASSLRTGNNQPQHF
TRBV6-5	NA	TRBJ2-3	NA	TGTGCCAGCAGCCTCTACAGGACAGATACGCAGTATTTT	CASSLYRTDTQYF
TRBV7-3	NA	TRBJ2-5	NA	TGTGCCAGCAGCTTAGGCGGAGAAGAGACCCAGTACTTC	CASSLGGEETQYF
TRBV15	TRBD1	TRBJ1-2	NA	TGTGCCACCAGCGGTGACAGGGGCTATGGCGGCTACACCTTC	CATSGDRGYGGYTF
TRBV28	NA	TRBJ1-4	NA	TGTGCCAGCAAATCTTTCGGGGAAAAACTGTTTTTT	CASKSFGEKLFF
TRBV3-1/TRBV3-2	TRBD2	TRBJ2-1	NA	TGTGCCAGCAGCCTAGCGGGAGTTACTGAGCAGTTCTTC	CASSLAGVTEQFF
TRBV7-2	NA	TRBJ2-1	NA	TGTGCCAGCAGCTTAGGACTAGTCTACAATGAGCAGTTCTTC	CASSLGLVYNEQFF
TRBV28	NA	TRBJ1-4	NA	TGTGCCAGCTCCCTCCTACCGGGGGTATCCAATGAAAAACTGTTTTTT	CASSLLPGVSNEKLFF
TRBV4-1	TRBD2	TRBJ2-3	few	TGCGCCAGCAGCCACCGCCGACTAGCGGGAACAGATACGCAGTATTTT	CASSHRRLAGTDTQYF
TRBV7-3	TRBD2	TRBJ2-1	NA	TGTGCCAGCAGCCCATCTAGCGGGGGTACAATGAGGCAGTTCTTC	CASSPSSGGTMRQFF
TRBV18	NA	TRBJ2-5	NA	TGTGCCAGCTCACCGGGAGTCCAAGAGACCCAGTACTTC	CASSPGVQETQYF
TRBV5-1	NA	TRBJ2-7	NA	TGCGCCAGCAGTGGGCATAACGAGCAGTACTTC	CASSGHNEQYF
TRBV28	NA	TRBJ1-2	few	TGTGCCAGCAGTTCCGCGTCCCTCACACAGGGTGCTTATGGCTACACCTTC	CASSSASLTQGAYGYTF
TRBV11-3	NA	TRBJ2-2	once	TGTGCCAGCAGCTTAGGGCGGAGCACCGGGGAGCTGTTTTTT	CASSLGRSTGELFF
TRBV14	NA	TRBJ2-2	NA	TGTGCCAGCAGCCAAGGGGGCTTGGCGTATCCCGGGGAGCTGTTTTTT	CASSQGGLAYPGELFF
TRBV19	NA	TRBJ2-5	NA	TGTGCCAGCTCCCGAGATGGGGGCCCGAAGACCCAGTACTTC	CASSRDGGPKTQYF
TRBV10-1	TRBD1	TRBJ1-3	NA	TGCGCCAGCAGCCCCGGGACAGGGGCCTCTGGAAACACCATATATTTT	CASSPGTGASGNTIYF
TRBV27	NA	TRBJ2-2	once	TGTGCCAGCAGTCACCACTCGGGGAGCGGGGAGCTGTTTTTT	CASSHHSGSGELFF
TRBV27	NA	TRBJ2-7	NA	TGTGCCAGCAGTTCCCCGCAGGGGAGCTCCTACGAGCAGTACTTC	CASSSPQGSSYEQYF
TRBV7-2	NA	TRBJ1-1	NA	TGTGCCAGCAGCCCGCAAGTCGGGGTATGGGCTGAAGCTTTCTTT	CASSPQVGVWAEAFF
TRBV5-5	NA	TRBJ1-2	NA	TGTGCCAGCAGGGGATGGGGGGGCCTCTATGGCTACACCTTC	CASRGWGGLYGYTF
TRBV28	TRBD1	TRBJ1-2	NA	TGTGCCAGCAGCCCAAGCCCAGGGGGGATCAGCTATGGCTACACCTTC	CASSPSPGGISYGYTF
TRBV7-9	TRBD2	TRBJ2-6	NA	TGTGCCAGCAGCCAATACGGGGGGAGCTCTGGGGCCAACGTCCTGACTTTC	CASSQYGGSSGANVLTF
TRBV11-3	NA	TRBJ1-5	NA	TGTGCCAGCAGCTTAGACAGGTTTCAGCCCCAGCATTTT	CASSLDRFQPQHF
TRBV19	NA	TRBJ1-1	NA	TGTGCCAGTAGTAAGCCGCCTTTGAACACTGAAGCTTTCTTT	CASSKPPLNTEAFF
TRBV6-5	TRBD1	TRBJ2-7	NA	TGTGCCAGCACCAGGGACAGGGGATACTACGAGCAGTACTTC	CASTRDRGYYEQYF
TRBV12-5	TRBD1	TRBJ1-2	NA	TGTGCTAGTGGTGTGGACAGGGGCCGCTACACCTTC	CASGVDRGRYTF
TRBV28	TRBD1	TRBJ1-6	NA	TGTGCCAGCAGTTCCTCACAGGGGGCGCATAATTCACCCCTCCACTTT	CASSSSQGAHNSPLHF
TRBV3-1/TRBV3-2	TRBD2	TRBJ2-2	once	TGTGCCAGCAGCCGAGCGGGGACCGGGGAGCTGTTTTTT	CASSRAGTGELFF
TRBV18	NA	TRBJ1-5	NA	TGTGCCAGCACCGGACAGCTTAATCAGCCCCAGCATTTT	CASTGQLNQPQHF
TRBV3-1/TRBV3-2	TRBD1	TRBJ1-4	NA	TGTGCCAGCAGCCAAGGGACAGGGGGGGCCTATGAAAAACTGTTTTTT	CASSQGTGGAYEKLFF
TRBV11-2	TRBD2	TRBJ2-1	NA	TGTGCCAGCAGCTTATCCGGGGGGTTCGGTGAGCAGTTCTTC	CASSLSGGFGEQFF
TRBV2	NA	TRBJ1-1	NA	TGTGCCAAACTGACGGGAGGGGTTGAAGCTTTCTTT	CAKLTGGVEAFF
TRBV28	NA	TRBJ1-5	once	TGTGCCAGCAGTGGCCTCTGGACGGGGGGTCATCAGCCCCAGCATTTT	CASSGLWTGGHQPQHF
TRBV25-1	TRBD2	TRBJ2-3	NA	TGTGCCAGCAGTGAAATAGGAGTAGCGGGAGACACAGATACGCAGTATTTT	CASSEIGVAGDTDTQYF
TRBV12-3/TRBV12-4	NA	TRBJ2-1	NA	TGTGCCAGCGGGGGTCGAGGGGAGGAGTTCTTC	CASGGRGEEFF
TRBV19	NA	TRBJ1-5	NA	TGTGCCAGTAGTACGGGGACATCTCGGGAGCCCCAGCATTTT	CASSTGTSREPQHF
TRBV10-3	NA	TRBJ2-2	few	TGTGCCATCAGTGAAAGGGGGACCAACACCGGGGAGCTGTTTTTT	CAISERGTNTGELFF
TRBV2	NA	TRBJ1-1	few	TGTGCCAGCAGTGAAGCGCTCGGACTGGGGAACAGTGAAGCTTTCTTT	CASSEALGLGNSEAFF
TRBV20-1	TRBD1	TRBJ1-2	few	TGCAGTGCTAGTTCGTTGGGGACAGCGGATGGCTACACCTTC	CSASSLGTADGYTF
TRBV10-3	NA	TRBJ1-5	NA	TGTGCCATCGGGGGGGGCAGCAATCAGCCCCAGCATTTT	CAIGGGSNQPQHF
TRBV30	TRBD1	TRBJ1-2	NA	TGTGCCTGGGGGACAGTCGACTATGGCTACACCTTC	CAWGTVDYGYTF
TRBV9	TRBD2	TRBJ2-7	NA	TGTGCCAGCAGCTCAGGACTAGCGGCCCTCTACGAGCAGTACTTC	CASSSGLAALYEQYF
TRBV2	NA	TRBJ2-3	NA	TGTGCCAGCAGTGAATGGCGGAGGGGCACAGATACGCAGTATTTT	CASSEWRRGTDTQYF
TRBV3-1/TRBV3-2	TRBD1	TRBJ2-6	NA	TGTGCCAGCAGCCAAACAGGGACAGGGAATTCCCTACGCGGGGCCAACGTCCTGACTTTC	CASSQTGTGNSLRGANVLTF
TRBV11-3	NA	TRBJ2-1	few	TGTGCCAGCAGTGGACCCGGCGGGGAGCAGTTCTTC	CASSGPGGEQFF
TRBV7-3	NA	TRBJ2-2	few	TGTGCCAGCAGCCAAGACAGGGCGGGGACCGGGGAGCTGTTTTTT	CASSQDRAGTGELFF
TRBV11-3	NA	TRBJ1-3	NA	TGTGCCAGCAGCTTAGATTCGGTGGGAGGAACTGGAAACACCATATATTTT	CASSLDSVGGTGNTIYF
TRBV29-1	TRBD2	TRBJ2-7	NA	TGCAGCGTCGGTAGCGGGAGGGCCCTCGAGCAGTACTTC	CSVGSGRALEQYF
TRBV7-2	TRBD1	TRBJ2-1	NA	TGTGCCAGCATCCCCGGGATAGGGGGCGGGTACAATGAGCAGTTCTTC	CASIPGIGGGYNEQFF
TRBV21-1	NA	TRBJ2-1	once	TGTGCCAGCAGCAAAGTGTGGACTAGCGGGATAGTGTGCGATGGGGCTGAGCAGTTCTTC	CASSKVWTSGIVCDGAEQFF
TRBV5-8	NA	TRBJ1-5	few	TGTGCCAGCAGCTTGAACAGAAATCAGCCCCAGCATTTT	CASSLNRNQPQHF
TRBV6-2/TRBV6-3	NA	TRBJ1-1	NA	TGTGCCAGCAGTTACTCCCCACAAGAAGCTTTCTTT	CASSYSPQEAFF
TRBV5-1	NA	TRBJ1-1	NA	TGCGCCAGCAGCTTGGTCGGGGGTGGCACTGAAGCTTTCTTT	CASSLVGGGTEAFF
TRBV9	NA	TRBJ2-1	NA	TGTGCCAGCAGCGTAGAGAGAGCCGGGACACACCTGTCCAATGAGCAGTTCTTC	CASSVERAGTHLSNEQFF
TRBV12-5	NA	TRBJ1-4	NA	TGTGCTAGTGGTTTGGTACTTGGGAGGCAGGAGGAAAAACTGTTTTTT	CASGLVLGRQEEKLFF
TRBV28	NA	TRBJ1-1	NA	TGTGCCAGCAGTTTCTTAGCCTCGAACACTGAAGCTTTCTTT	CASSFLASNTEAFF
TRBV28	TRBD1	TRBJ2-7	NA	TGTGCCAGCAGTTTAACTGGGACAGGAAGCTACGAGCAGTACTTC	CASSLTGTGSYEQYF